The entry that follows covers one T cell receptor beta chain sequence. Its antigen remains unidentified. This specimen belongs to a study of radiation and T cells in renal cell carcinoma. Clones were read by immunoSEQ multiplex PCR, and TCRdb kept only the in-frame ones, dropping some. The sample carries 100,000 to 150,000 clones, about 88% recorded once. As to time point: blood 2 weeks post-SBRT. Documented treatment: 15 Gy SBRT to primary tumor, nephrectomy 4 weeks later. Looked up from germline, CDR1 is SGHDT and CDR2 is YYEEEE. CDR3 length: 16 residues. With 1 base removed from V and 0 bases from J, the gap between germline ends came to 11 bases. The study, taken as a whole, reports: Top tumor clonotypes rose in blood 2 weeks post-radiation, then contracted.

This sample comprised blood, obtained from a patient whose treatment included radiotherapy and nephrectomy. The chain carries TRBV5-6 and TRBJ1-3, with D possibly being TRBD1 (5 bases). The TCR sequence derives from an older woman with renal cell carcinoma. In DNA form, the CDR3 reads TGTGCCAGCAGCTTGAACGGCCAGGGCTCTGGAAACACCATATATTTT. Its translation is CASSLNGQGSGNTIYF.